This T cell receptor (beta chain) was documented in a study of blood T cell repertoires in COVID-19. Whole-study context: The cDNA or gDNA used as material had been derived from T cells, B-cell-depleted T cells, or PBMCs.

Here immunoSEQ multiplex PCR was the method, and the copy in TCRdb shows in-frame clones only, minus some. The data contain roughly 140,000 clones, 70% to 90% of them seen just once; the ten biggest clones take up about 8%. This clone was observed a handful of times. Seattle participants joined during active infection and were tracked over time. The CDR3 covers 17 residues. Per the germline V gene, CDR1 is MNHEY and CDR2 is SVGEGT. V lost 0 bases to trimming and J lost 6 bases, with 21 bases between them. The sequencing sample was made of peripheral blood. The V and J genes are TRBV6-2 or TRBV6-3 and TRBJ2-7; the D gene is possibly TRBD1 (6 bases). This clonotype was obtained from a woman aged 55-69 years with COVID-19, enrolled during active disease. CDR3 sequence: CASSYSLAGVTMIEQYF. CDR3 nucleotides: TGTGCCAGCAGTTACTCGCTAGCAGGGGTAACAATGATCGAGCAGTACTTC.